This TCR beta chain was sequenced in a study of shared clonotypes between healthy human individuals. Study information: The plates for each donor numbered three CD4 naive, three CD4 memory, two CD8 naive and one CD8 memory.

Overall study findings and caveats: Non-shared clonotypes had lower generation probabilities than those shared by all four donors.

CDR3 length: 14 amino acids. J lost 4 bases, V lost 7 bases, and 4 bases had no gene match. Germline-derived CDR1 and CDR2 are MNHEY and SVGAGI. Per the authors' pipeline: ImmunoSEQ sequences covered only the junction and lacked quality scores; filtering therefore differed. Measured with immunoSEQ multiplex PCR; TCRdb has only the in-frame clones, and not every one. Clone size and V and J calls were adopted from that table, with D and trimming inferred from the DNA. The sample has roughly 760,000 clones; around two thirds are singletons. About this clone: Its antigen is still unknown.

The gene calls are TRBV6-5 and TRBJ2-5, with 12 bases lining up with TRBD2. What was sequenced was memory CD4+ T cells sorted from blood. The sample's subset: CD45RA-negative fraction. The sequence derives from a woman in her twenties or thirties in good health. The CDR3 coding sequence is TGTGCCAGCACCCAGGGACTAGCGGGAGAGACCCAGTACTTC. Translating it yields CASTQGLAGETQYF.